This T cell receptor (beta chain) derives from a study of a mutant IDH1 vaccine in newly diagnosed glioma. Overall study context: Radiotherapy alone preceded vaccination by 4-6 weeks; alternatively, vaccination started with temozolomide cycles. Visit timing is recorded as week 35 for V12 and week 47 for V13. Before enrollment, patients got radiotherapy alone, temozolomide alone, or mostly the combination.

Sequenced by immunoSEQ multiplex PCR; TCRdb stores in-frame clones only, minus some. The sample shows some 66,000 clones, less than 90% of them seen only once. Time point indicated: week 35, safety follow-up. Topical imiquimod accompanied each vaccine dose, which consisted of 300 ug of mutant IDH1 20-mer peptide. Scheduled for weeks 1, 3, 5, 7, 11, 15, 19 and 23, eight vaccinations were given to patients. To note about this clone: No antigen is known for it.

The V segment lost 5 bases and the J segment 8 bases; nucleotides outside the gene matches: 8. The CDR3 is 15 amino acids. Germline values: CDR1 SGHVS, CDR2 FQNEAQ. The origin of this receptor is a man aged 30 to 45 with glioma. Material: PBMCs, obtained from a glioma patient whose treatment included an IDH1 peptide vaccine. This chain joins TRBV7-8 and TRBJ1-4; 10 bases map to TRBD1. The CDR3 DNA is TGTGCCAGCAGCCCCCTGGGACAGGGGCCAGAAAAACTGTTTTTT. Protein: CASSPLGQGPEKLFF. The full variable domain, with the rest looked up from reference TRBV7-8 and TRBJ1-4, is GAGVSQSPRYKVAKRGQDVALRCDPISGHVSLFWYQQALGQGPEFLTYFQNEAQLDKSGLPSDRFFAERPEGSVSTLKIQRTQQEDSAVYLCASSPLGQGPEKLFFGSGTQLSVL.